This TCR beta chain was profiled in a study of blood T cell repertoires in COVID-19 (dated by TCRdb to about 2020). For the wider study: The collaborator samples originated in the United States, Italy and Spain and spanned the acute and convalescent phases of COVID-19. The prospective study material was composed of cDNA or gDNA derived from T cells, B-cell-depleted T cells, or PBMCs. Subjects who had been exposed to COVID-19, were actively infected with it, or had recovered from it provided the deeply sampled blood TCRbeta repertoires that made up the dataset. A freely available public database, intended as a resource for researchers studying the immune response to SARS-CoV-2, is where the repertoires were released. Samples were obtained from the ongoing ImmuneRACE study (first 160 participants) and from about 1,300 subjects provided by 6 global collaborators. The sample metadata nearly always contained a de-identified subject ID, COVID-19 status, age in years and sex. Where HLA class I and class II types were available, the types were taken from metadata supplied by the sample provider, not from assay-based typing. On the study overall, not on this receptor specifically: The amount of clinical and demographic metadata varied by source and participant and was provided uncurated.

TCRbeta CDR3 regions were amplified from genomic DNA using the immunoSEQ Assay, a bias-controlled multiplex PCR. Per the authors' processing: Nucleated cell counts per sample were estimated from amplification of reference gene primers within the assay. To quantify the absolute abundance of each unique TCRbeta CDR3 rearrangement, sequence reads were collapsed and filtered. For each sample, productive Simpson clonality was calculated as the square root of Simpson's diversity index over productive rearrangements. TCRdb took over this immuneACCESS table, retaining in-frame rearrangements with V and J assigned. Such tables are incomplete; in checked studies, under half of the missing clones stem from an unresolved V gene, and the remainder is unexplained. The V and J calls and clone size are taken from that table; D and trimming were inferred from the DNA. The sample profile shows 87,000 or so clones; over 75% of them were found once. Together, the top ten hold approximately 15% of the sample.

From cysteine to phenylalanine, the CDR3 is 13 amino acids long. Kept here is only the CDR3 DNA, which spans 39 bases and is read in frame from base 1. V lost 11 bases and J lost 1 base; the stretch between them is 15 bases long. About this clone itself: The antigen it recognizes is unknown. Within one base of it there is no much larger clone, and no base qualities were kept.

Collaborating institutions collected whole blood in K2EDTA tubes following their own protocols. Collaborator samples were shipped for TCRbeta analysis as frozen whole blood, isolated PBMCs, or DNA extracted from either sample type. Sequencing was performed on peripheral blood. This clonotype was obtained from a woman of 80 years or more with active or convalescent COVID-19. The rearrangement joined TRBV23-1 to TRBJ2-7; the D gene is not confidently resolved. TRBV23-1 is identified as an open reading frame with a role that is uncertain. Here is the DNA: TGCGCCGCCCTTTTAGGAGTTTCCTACGAGCAGTACTTC. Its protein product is CAALLGVSYEQYF.